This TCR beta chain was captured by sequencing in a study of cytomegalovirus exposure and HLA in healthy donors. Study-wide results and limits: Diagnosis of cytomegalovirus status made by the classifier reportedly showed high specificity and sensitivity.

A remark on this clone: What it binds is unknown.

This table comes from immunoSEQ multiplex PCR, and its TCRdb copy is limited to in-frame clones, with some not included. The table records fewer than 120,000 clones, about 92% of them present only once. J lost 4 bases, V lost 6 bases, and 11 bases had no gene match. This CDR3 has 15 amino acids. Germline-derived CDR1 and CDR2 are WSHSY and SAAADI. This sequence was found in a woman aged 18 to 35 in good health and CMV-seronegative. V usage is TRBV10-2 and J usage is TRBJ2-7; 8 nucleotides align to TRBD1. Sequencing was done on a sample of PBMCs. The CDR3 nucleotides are TGCGCCAGCAGCGCACTACCGGGACAGGAATACGAGCAGTACTTC. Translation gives CASSALPGQEYEQYF.